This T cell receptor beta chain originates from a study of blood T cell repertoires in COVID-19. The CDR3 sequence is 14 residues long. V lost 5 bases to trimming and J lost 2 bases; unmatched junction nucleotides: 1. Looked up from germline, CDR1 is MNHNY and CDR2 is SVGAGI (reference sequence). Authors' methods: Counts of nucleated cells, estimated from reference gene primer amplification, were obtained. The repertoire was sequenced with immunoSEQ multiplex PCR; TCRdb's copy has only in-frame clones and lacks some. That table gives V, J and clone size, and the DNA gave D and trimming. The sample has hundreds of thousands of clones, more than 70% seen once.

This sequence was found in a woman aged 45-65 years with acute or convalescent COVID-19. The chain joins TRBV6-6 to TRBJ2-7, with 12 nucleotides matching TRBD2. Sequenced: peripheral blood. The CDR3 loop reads CASSRTSGTYEQYF. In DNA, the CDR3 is TGTGCCAGCAGTCGGACTAGCGGGACCTACGAGCAGTACTTC.